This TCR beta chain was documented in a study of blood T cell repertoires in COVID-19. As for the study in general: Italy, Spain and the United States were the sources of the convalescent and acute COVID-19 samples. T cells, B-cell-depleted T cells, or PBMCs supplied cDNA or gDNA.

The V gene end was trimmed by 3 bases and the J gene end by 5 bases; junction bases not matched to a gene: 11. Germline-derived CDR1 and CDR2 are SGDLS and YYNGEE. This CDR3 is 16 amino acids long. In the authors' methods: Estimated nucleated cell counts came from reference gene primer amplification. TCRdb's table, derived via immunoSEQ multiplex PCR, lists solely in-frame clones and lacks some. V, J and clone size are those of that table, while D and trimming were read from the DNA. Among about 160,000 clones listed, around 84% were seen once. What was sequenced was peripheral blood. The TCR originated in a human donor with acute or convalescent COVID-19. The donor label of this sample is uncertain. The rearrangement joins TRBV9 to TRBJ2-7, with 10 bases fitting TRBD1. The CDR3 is CASSAPAGTGENEQYF. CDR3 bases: TGTGCCAGCAGCGCCCCAGCCGGGACAGGGGAGAACGAGCAGTACTTC.